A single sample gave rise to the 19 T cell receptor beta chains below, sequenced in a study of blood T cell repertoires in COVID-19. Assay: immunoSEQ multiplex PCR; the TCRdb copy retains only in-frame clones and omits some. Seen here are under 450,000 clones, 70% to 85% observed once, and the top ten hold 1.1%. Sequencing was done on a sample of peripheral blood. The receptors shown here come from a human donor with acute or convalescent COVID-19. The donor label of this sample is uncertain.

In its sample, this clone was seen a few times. This CDR3 reads CASSVEGVSGEKLFF. CDR3 nucleotides: TGCGCCAGCAGCGTGGAGGGGGTTTCGGGCGAAAAACTGTTTTTT. The chain uses TRBV5-1 and TRBJ1-4; tentative D call: TRBD1 (6 bases). Germline assignment: CDR1 SGHRS and CDR2 YFSETQ. The CDR3 totals 15 residues. V lost 4 bases, J lost 8 bases, and 18 bases lay in between.

DNA for the CDR3: TGTGCCAGCAGCCCGGAGCCTGGGACAGGTGCTGTAGCTTTCTTT. Protein product: CASSPEPGTGAVAFF. The gene calls are TRBV7-2 and TRBJ1-1; 8 positions agree with TRBD1. V trimming: 5 bases; J trimming: 10 bases; junction bases outside the gene matches: 15. Germline loops: CDR1 SGHTA, CDR2 FQGNSA. This CDR3 is 15 amino acids long.

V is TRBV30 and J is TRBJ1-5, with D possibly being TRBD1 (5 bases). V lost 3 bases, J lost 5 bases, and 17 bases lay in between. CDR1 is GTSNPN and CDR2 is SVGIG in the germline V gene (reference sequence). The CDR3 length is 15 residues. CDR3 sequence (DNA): TGTGCCTGGAGCCCTAGACCGGACACGCATCAGCCCCAGCATTTT. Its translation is CAWSPRPDTHQPQHF.

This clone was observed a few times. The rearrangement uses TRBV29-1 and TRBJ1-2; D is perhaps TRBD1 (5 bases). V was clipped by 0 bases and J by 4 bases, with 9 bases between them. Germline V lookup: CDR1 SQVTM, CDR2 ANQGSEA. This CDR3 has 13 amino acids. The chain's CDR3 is CSVEETDIYGYTF. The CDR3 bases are TGCAGCGTTGAAGAGACAGATATCTATGGCTACACCTTC. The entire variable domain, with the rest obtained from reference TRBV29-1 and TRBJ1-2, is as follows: SAVISQKPSRDICQRGTSLTIQCQVDSQVTMMFWYRQQPGQSLTLIATANQGSEATYESGFVIDKFPISRPNLTFSTLTVSNMSPEDSSIYLCSVEETDIYGYTFGSGTRLTVV.

In DNA form, the CDR3 reads TGTGCCAGCAGTATAAACTACGAGCAGTACTTC. This gives the protein CASSINYEQYF. The gene calls are TRBV12-3 or TRBV12-4 and TRBJ2-7; no reliable D call. Trimming took off 5 bases at V and 3 bases at J, with 5 bases between the two ends. The CDR3 consists of 11 residues.

CDR3 sequence (DNA): TGTGCCACCAGTGACCGATGGACAGGGAACGCTTTCTTT. It is translated as CATSDRWTGNAFF. V is TRBV24-1 and J is TRBJ1-1; TRBD1 agrees at 8 bases. V lost 4 bases to trimming and J lost 11 bases; unmatched junction nucleotides: 8. CDR1 is KGHDR and CDR2 is SFDVKD in the germline V gene. The CDR3 extends over 13 amino acids.

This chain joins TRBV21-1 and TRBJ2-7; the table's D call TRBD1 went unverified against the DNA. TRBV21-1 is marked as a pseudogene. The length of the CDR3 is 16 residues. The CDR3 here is CASSKAKGAGSYEQYF. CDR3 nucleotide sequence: TGTGCCAGCAGCAAAGCCAAGGGGGCCGGGTCCTACGAGCAGTACTTC.

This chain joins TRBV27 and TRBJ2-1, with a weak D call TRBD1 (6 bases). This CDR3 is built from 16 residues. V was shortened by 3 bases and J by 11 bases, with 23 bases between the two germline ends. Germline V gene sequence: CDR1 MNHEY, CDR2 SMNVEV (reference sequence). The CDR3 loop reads CASSFLGAGMLLQQFF. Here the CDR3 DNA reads TGTGCCAGCAGTTTCCTGGGGGCAGGCATGCTATTACAGCAGTTCTTC.

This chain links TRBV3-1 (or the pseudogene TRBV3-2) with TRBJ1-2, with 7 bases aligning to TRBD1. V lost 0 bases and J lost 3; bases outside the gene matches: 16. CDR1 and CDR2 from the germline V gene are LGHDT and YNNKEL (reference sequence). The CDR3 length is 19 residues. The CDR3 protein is CASSQDWDLRQGGYYGYTF. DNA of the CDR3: TGTGCCAGCAGCCAAGATTGGGATTTAAGACAGGGTGGTTACTATGGCTACACCTTC.

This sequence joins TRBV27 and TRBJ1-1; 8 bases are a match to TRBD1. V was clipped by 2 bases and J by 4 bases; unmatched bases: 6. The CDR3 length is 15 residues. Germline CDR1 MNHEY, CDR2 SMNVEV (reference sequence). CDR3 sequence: CASSLLGQGGTEAFF. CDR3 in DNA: TGTGCCAGCAGTTTACTCGGACAGGGCGGCACTGAAGCTTTCTTT.

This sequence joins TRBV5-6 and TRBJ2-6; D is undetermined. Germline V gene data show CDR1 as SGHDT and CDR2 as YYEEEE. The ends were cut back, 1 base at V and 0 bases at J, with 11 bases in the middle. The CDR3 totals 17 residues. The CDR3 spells CASSLHFRSSGANVLTF. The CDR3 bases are TGTGCCAGCAGCTTGCATTTTCGGAGCTCTGGGGCCAACGTCCTGACTTTC.

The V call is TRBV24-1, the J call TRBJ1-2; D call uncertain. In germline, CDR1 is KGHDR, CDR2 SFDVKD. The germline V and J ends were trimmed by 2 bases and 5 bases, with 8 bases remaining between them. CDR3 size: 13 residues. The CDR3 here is CATSDWRTYGYTF. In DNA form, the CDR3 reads TGTGCCACCAGTGATTGGAGGACTTATGGCTACACCTTC.

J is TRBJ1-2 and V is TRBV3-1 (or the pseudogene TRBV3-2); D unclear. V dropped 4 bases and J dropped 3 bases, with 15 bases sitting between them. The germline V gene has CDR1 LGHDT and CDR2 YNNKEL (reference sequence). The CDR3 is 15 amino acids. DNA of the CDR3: TGTGCCAGCAGCCCCGGACTATTCCGGGACTATGGCTACACCTTC. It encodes CASSPGLFRDYGYTF.

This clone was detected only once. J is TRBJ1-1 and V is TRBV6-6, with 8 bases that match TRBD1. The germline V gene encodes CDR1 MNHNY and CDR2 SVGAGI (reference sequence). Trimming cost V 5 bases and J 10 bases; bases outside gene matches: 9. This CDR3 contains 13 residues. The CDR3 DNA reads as TGTGCCAGCAGTCGCACAGGGGGTGAAGGAGCTTTCTTT. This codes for CASSRTGGEGAFF.

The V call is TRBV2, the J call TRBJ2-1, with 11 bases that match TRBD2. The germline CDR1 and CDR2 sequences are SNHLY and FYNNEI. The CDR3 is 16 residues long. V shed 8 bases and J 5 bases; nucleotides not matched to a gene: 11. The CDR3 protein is CASSRTSGSRDNEQFF. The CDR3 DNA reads TGTGCCAGCTCCCGTACTAGCGGGAGTAGGGACAATGAGCAGTTCTTC.

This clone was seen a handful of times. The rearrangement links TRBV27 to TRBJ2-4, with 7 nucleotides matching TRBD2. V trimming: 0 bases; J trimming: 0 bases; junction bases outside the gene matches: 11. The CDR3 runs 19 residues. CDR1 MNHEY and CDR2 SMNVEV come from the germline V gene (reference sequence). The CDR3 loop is CASSLSGGWGALAKNIQYF. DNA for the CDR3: TGTGCCAGCAGTTTATCGGGAGGGTGGGGAGCTTTAGCCAAAAACATTCAGTACTTC.

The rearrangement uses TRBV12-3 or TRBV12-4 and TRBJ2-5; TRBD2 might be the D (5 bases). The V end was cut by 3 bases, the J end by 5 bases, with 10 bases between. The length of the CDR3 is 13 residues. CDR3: CASSFGVGETQYF. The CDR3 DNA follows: TGTGCCAGCAGTTTCGGGGTGGGGGAGACCCAGTACTTC.

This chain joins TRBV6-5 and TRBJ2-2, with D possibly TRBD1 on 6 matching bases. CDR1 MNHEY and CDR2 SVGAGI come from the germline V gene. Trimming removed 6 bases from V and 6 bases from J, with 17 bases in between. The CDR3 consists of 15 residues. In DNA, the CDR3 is TGTGCCAGCAGGAGGGGGAAGAGTTCCCCCGGGGAGCTGTTTTTT. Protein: CASRRGKSSPGELFF.

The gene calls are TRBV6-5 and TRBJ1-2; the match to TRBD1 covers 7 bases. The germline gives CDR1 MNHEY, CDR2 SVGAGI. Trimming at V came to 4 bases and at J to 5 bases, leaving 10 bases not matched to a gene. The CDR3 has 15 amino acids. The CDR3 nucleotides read TGTGCCAGCAGTTCACACAGGGGTGGGAGGTATGGCTACACCTTC. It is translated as CASSSHRGGRYGYTF.